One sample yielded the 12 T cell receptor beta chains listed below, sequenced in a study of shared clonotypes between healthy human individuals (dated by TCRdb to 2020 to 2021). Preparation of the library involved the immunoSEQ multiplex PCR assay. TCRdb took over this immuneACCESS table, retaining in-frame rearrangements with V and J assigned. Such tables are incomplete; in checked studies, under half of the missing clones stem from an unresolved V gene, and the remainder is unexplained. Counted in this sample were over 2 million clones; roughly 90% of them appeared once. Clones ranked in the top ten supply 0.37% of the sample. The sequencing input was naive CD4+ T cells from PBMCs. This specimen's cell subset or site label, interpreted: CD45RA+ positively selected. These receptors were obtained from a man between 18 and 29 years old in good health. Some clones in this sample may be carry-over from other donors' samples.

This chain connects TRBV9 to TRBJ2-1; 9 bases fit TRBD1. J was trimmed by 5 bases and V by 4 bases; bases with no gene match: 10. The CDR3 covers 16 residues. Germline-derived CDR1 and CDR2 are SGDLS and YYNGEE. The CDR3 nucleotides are TGTGCCAGCAGCCCGGCCCGGGACAGGGTAGACAATGAGCAGTTCTTC. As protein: CASSPARDRVDNEQFF.

The CDR3 DNA sequence: TGTGCCAGCAGCTCACGAGGGGGGACAGTGGCACGGGAGACCCAGTACTTC. Protein: CASSSRGGTVARETQYF. V and J are TRBV9 and TRBJ2-5; weak D call: TRBD1 (7 bases). The CDR3 loop spans 17 amino acids. Deletions cut 4 bases from V and 5 bases from J, with 24 bases between. Germline values: CDR1 SGDLS, CDR2 YYNGEE. The whole variable domain, remainder taken from reference TRBV9 and TRBJ2-5, is DSGVTQTPKHLITATGQRVTLRCSPRSGDLSVYWYQQSLDQGLQFLIQYYNGEERAKGNILERFSAQQFPDLHSELNLSSLELGDSALYFCASSSRGGTVARETQYFGPGTRLLVL.

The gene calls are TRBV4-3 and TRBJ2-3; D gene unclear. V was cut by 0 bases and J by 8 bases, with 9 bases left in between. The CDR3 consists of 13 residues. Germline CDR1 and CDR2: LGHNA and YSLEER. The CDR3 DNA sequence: TGCGCCAGCAGCCAAGATCAGAAGATTACGCAGTATTTT. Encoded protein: CASSQDQKITQYF.

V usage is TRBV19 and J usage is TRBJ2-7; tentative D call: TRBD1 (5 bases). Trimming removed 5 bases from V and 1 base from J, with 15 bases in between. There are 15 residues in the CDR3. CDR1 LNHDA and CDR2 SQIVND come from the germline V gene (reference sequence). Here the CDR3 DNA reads TGTGCCAGTAGTGGACACCTCGATACATCCTACGAGCAGTACTTC. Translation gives CASSGHLDTSYEQYF.

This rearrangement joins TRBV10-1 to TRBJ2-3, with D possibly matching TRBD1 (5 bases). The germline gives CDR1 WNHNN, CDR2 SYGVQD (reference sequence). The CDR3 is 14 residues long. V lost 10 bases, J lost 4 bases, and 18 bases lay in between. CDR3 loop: CAIHPAWGPDTQYF. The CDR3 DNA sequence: TGCGCCATCCACCCCGCTTGGGGCCCAGATACGCAGTATTTT.

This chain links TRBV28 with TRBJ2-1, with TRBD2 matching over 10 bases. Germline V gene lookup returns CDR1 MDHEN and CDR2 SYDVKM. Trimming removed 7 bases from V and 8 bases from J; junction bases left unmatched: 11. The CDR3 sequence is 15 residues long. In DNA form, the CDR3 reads TGTGCCAGCAACCTAAGCGGGAGGGCACGAGATGAGCAGTTCTTC. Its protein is CASNLSGRARDEQFF.

The CDR3 region has the DNA TGTGCCAGCGAAAGACAGTCTTCTGGGGCCAACGTCCTGACTTTC. Translating gives CASERQSSGANVLTF. V and J are TRBV7-9 and TRBJ2-6; tentatively, D is TRBD1 (5 bases). The germline CDR1 and CDR2 sequences are SEHNR and FQNEAQ (reference sequence). This CDR3 has 15 residues. Deletions cut 8 bases from V and 1 base from J, with 12 bases between.

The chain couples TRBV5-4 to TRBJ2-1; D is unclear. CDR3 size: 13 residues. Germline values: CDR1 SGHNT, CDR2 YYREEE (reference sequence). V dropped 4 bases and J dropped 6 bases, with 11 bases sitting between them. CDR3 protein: CASSGLDSNEQFF. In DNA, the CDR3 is TGTGCCAGCAGCGGGCTAGACTCCAATGAGCAGTTCTTC.

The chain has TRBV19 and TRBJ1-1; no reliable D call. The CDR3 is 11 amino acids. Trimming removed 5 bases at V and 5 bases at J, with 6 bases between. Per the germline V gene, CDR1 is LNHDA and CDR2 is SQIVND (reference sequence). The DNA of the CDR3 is TGTGCCAGTAGTTTTGGGACTGAAGCTTTCTTT. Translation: CASSFGTEAFF.

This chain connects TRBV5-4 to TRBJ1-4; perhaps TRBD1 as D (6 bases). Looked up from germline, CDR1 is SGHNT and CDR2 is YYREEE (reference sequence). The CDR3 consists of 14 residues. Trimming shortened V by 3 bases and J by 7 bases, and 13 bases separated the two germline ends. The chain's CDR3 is CASSSGGGVEKLFF. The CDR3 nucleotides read TGTGCCAGCAGCTCCGGGGGCGGAGTTGAAAAACTGTTTTTT.

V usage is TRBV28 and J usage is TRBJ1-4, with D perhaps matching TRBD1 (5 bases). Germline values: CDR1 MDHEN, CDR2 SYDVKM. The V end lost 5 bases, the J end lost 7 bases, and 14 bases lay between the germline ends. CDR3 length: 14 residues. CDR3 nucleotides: TGTGCCAGCAGTGCGGGGAGAAGGGGTGAAAAACTGTTTTTT. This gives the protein CASSAGRRGEKLFF. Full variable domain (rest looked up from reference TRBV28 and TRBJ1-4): DVKVTQSSRYLVKRTGEKVFLECVQDMDHENMFWYRQDPGLGLRLIYFSYDVKMKEKGDIPEGYSVSREKKERFSLILESASTNQTSMYLCASSAGRRGEKLFFGSGTQLSVL.

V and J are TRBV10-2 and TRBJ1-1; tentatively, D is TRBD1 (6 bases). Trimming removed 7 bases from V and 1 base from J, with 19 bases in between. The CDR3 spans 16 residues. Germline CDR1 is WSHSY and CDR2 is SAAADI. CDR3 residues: CASNRGHGGANTEAFF. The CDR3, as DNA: TGCGCCAGCAATCGGGGACACGGTGGGGCGAACACTGAAGCTTTCTTT.